Given below is one TCR beta chain in context. This entry comes from a study of shared clonotypes between healthy human individuals. Each cell subset's genomic DNA was divided evenly among several immunoSEQ plates. When replicate PCRs were run on sorted subsets, they used around 200 ng DNA, about 30,000 T cell genomes. Only in-frame clones appear in the TCRdb table, and some are missing; sequencing was by immunoSEQ multiplex PCR. Of some 1.1 million clones listed, 60% to 85% are singletons. A CD45RA-negative memory subset and a CD45RA+ naive subset were separated from the CD4+ cells. The source material was memory CD4+ T cells from PBMCs. Subset of the sample: CD45RA-negative fraction. The TCR sequence derives from a man younger than 35 in good health. Some clones in this sample may be carry-over from other donors' samples.

Written as DNA, the CDR3 is TGTGCCAGCAGCCAAACCCGCCGGGAAGGCGAGCAGTACTTC. Residues: CASSQTRREGEQYF. This rearrangement joins TRBV14 to TRBJ2-7, with a tentative D call TRBD2 (5 bases). The V end was cut by 2 bases, the J end by 6 bases, with 14 bases between. CDR3 length: 14 amino acids. CDR1 and CDR2 from the germline V gene are SGHDN and FVKESK.